This TCR beta chain derives from a study of early T cells in non-severe SARS-CoV-2 infection (dated by TCRdb to the early 2020s). Study-level background: TCR sequencing used bulk RNA from unsorted whole blood, so alpha and beta chains could not be paired.

Germline trimming amounts to 5 bases on V and 2 bases on J, with 3 as the count of junction bases outside the gene matches. Reading the germline V gene (reference sequence) gives CDR1 DFQATT and CDR2 SNEGSKA. Taken from cysteine to phenylalanine, the CDR3 has 14 residues. The kept DNA is CDR3 alone, 42 bases in frame from the first base. Set within a cohort of healthcare workers in London, UK, this nested case-control study involved weekly PCR testing of nasopharyngeal swabs along with blood sampling. Healthcare workers were enrolled in the week of the UK lockdown, from 23 to 31 March 2020, and were followed every week for up to roughly 16 weeks. In its sample, this clonotype was seen a few times. The antigen it recognizes is unknown. Base quality data are lacking; no much larger clone is found one base away. Libraries were prepared through 5' RACE. Sequencer: NextSeq 500. The TCR library protocol attached unique molecular identifiers to individual cDNA molecules to correct for sequencing error and PCR bias. Both TCR alpha and beta chains were sequenced, and tight co-correlation was observed between alpha and beta sequence abundances in each sample. Concerning the study's data processing: V gene, J gene and CDR3 annotation of TCR sequences was performed with Decombinator V4. Expanded TCRs were defined as changing significantly between any two time points under a Poisson model with p below 0.0001. TCR abundances were normalised to the total number of TCRs sequenced per sample and were expressed as counts per million. MAIT TCRs were defined by TRAV1-2 paired with TRAJ12, TRAJ20 or TRAJ33, and iNKT TCRs by TRAV10 paired with TRAJ18. VDJdb, accessed 1 November 2021, was searched for CMV, EBV and SARS-CoV-2 annotated TCRs, excluding TCRs annotated for multiple antigens. TCRdb's own reprocessing of the public reads used fastp at Q25 and MiXCR and kept productive beta chains. All rows with the same CDR3 protein become a single entry with the most common DNA and genes. TCRdb, not the authors, supplied the V and J calls. A total of 60,000 or so distinct CDR3 sequences appear in this sample, approximately 12% of them only once. The leading ten clones occupy 4% to 4.5% of the sample.

What the authors observed across the whole study: VDJdb matching was skewed toward anti-spike CD8 responses, so virus-specific expansions were likely underestimated and private and CD4 specificities were missed.

This TCR derives from an adult who was a healthcare worker with PCR-confirmed SARS-CoV-2 infection or an uninfected control (not recorded which). The chain uses TRBV20-1 and TRBJ2-1, with 10 junctional bases fitting TRBD2. Sequencing input: whole blood. The DNA is as follows: TGCAGTGCTTTAGCGGGAGGCCCCTACAATGAGCAGTTCTTC. Its coded protein is CSALAGGPYNEQFF.